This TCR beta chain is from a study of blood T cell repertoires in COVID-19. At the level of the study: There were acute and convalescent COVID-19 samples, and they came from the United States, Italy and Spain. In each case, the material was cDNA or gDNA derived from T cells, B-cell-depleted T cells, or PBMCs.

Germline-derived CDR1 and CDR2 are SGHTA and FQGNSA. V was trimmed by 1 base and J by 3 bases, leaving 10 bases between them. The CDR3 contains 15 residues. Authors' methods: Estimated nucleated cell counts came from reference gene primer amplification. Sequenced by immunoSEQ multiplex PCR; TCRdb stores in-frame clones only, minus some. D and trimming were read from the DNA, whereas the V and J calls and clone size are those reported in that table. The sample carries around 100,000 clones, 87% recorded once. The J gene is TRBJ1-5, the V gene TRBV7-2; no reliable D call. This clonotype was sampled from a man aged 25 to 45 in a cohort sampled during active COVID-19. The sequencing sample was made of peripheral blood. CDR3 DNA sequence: TGTGCCAGCAGCTTAGATTACACCTTCAATCAGCCCCAGCATTTT. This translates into CASSLDYTFNQPQHF.